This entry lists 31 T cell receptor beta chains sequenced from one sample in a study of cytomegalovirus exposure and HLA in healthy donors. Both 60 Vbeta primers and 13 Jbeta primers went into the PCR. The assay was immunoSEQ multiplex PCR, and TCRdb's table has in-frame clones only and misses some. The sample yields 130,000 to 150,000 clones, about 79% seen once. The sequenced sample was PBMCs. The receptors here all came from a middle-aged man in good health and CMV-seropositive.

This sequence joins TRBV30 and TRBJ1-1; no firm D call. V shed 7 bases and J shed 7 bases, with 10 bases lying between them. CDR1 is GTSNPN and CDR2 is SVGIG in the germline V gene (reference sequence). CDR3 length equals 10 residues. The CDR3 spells CASTPGEAFF. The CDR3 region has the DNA TGTGCCTCAACCCCGGGTGAAGCTTTCTTT. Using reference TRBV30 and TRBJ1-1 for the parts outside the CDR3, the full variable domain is SQTIHQWPATLVQPVGSPLSLECTVEGTSNPNLYWYRQAAGRGLQLLFYSVGIGQISSEVPQNLSASRPQDRQFILSSKKLLLSDSGFYLCASTPGEAFFGQGTRLTVV.

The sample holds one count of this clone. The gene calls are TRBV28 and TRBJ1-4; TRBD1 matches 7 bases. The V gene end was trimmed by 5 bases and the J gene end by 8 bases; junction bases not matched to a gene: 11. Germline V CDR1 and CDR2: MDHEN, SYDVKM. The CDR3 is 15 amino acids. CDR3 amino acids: CASSRVRQGGEKLFF. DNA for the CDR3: TGTGCCAGCAGTCGCGTTAGACAGGGAGGAGAAAAACTGTTTTTT.

CDR3 region: CASSLAVTGTQYF. CDR3 in DNA: TGTGCCAGCAGCCTAGCGGTTACGGGGACCCAGTACTTC. This chain links TRBV27 with TRBJ2-5; 7 nucleotides match TRBD2. The CDR3 has 13 residues. Germline assignment: CDR1 MNHEY and CDR2 SMNVEV (reference sequence). The trim removed 6 bases at V and 7 bases at J, leaving 8 bases unmatched.

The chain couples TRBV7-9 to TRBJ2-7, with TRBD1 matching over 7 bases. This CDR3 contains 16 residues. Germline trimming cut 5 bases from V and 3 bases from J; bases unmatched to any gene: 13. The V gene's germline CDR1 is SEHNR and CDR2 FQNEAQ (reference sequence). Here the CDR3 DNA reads TGTGCCAGCAGCATTGACAGGGCCCCCTTCTACTACGAGCAGTACTTC. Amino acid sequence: CASSIDRAPFYYEQYF.

CDR3 loop: CAGKGQGPYGYTF. Written as DNA, the CDR3 is TGTGCCGGCAAGGGACAGGGCCCCTATGGCTACACCTTC. The chain recombines TRBV5-4 with TRBJ1-2; 9 positions agree with TRBD1. Germline V gives CDR1 SGHNT, CDR2 YYREEE (reference sequence). The length of the CDR3 is 13 residues. Trimming cost V 10 bases and J 4 bases; bases outside gene matches: 8.

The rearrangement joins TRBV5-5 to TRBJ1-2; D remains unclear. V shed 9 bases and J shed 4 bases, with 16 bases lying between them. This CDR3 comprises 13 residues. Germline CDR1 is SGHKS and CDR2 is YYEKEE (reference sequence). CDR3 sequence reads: CANSSLLFYGYTF. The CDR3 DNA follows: TGTGCCAACTCTTCTTTGCTCTTCTATGGCTACACCTTC.

The CDR3 spells CASSRDKFNYGYTF. The CDR3 DNA sequence: TGTGCCAGTAGTCGGGACAAATTCAACTATGGCTACACCTTC. This chain joins TRBV19 and TRBJ1-2, with TRBD1 as a possible D gene (6 bases). CDR3 length equals 14 residues. Trimming cost V 5 bases and J 2 bases, with 12 bases left between them. From germline, CDR1 is LNHDA and CDR2 SQIVND (reference sequence). The variable domain in full, with the rest retrieved from reference TRBV19 and TRBJ1-2, is DGGITQSPKYLFRKEGQNVTLSCEQNLNHDAMYWYRQDPGQGLRLIYYSQIVNDFQKGDIAEGYSVSREKKESFPLTVTSAQKNPTAFYLCASSRDKFNYGYTFGSGTRLTVV.

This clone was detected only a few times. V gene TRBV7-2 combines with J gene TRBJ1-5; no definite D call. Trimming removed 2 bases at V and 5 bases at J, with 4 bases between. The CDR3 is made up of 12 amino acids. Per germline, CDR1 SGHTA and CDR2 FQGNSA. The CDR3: CASSLRDQPQHF. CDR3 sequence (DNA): TGTGCCAGCAGCTTAAGAGATCAGCCCCAGCATTTT.

CDR3 DNA sequence: TGTGCCAGCAGTTTAGGACAGGGAGGCGAGCAGTACTTC. Residues: CASSLGQGGEQYF. V gene TRBV27 combines with J gene TRBJ2-7; TRBD1 agrees at 8 bases. The CDR3 has 13 residues. The J segment lost 6 bases and the V segment lost 2 bases, leaving 3 bases of the junction unmatched. Per germline, CDR1 MNHEY and CDR2 SMNVEV (reference sequence).

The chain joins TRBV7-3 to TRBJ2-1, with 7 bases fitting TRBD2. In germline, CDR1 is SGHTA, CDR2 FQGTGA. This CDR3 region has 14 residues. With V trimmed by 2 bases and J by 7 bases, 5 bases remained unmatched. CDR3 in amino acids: CASSLGLAANEQFF. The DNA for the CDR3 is TGTGCCAGCAGCTTAGGGCTAGCGGCTAATGAGCAGTTCTTC.

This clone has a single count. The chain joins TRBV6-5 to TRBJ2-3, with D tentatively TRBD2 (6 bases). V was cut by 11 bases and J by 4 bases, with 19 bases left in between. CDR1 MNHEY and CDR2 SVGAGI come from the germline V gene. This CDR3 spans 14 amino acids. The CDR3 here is CAAGLARVADTQYF. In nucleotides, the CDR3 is TGTGCCGCCGGCCTAGCGCGCGTGGCAGATACGCAGTATTTT.

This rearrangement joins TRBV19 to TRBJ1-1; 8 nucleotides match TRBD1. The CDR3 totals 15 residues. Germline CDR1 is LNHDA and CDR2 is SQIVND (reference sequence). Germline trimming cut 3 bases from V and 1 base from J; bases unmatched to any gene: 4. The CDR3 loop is CASSISQGGNTEAFF. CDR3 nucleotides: TGTGCCAGTAGTATCTCACAGGGGGGGAACACTGAAGCTTTCTTT. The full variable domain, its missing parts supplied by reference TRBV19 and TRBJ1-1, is DGGITQSPKYLFRKEGQNVTLSCEQNLNHDAMYWYRQDPGQGLRLIYYSQIVNDFQKGDIAEGYSVSREKKESFPLTVTSAQKNPTAFYLCASSISQGGNTEAFFGQGTRLTVV.

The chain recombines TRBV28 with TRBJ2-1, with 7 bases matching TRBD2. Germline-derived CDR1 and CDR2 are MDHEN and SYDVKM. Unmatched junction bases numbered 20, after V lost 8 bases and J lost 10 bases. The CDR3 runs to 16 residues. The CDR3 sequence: CASAQSPGVGAGEQFF. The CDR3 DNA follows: TGTGCCAGCGCCCAAAGTCCGGGGGTCGGAGCGGGGGAGCAGTTCTTC.

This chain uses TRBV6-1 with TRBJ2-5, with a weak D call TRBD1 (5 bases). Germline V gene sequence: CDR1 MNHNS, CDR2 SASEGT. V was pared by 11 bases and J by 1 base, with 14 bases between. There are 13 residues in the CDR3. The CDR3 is CACRQGVQETQYF. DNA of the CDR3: TGTGCCTGCCGACAAGGGGTCCAAGAGACCCAGTACTTC.

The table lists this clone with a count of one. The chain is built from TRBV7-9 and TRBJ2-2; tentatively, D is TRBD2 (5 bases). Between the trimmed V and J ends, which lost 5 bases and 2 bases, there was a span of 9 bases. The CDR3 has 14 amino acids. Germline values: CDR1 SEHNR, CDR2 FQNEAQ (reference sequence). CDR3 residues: CASSTRANTGELFF. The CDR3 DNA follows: TGTGCCAGCAGCACGAGGGCCAACACCGGGGAGCTGTTTTTT.

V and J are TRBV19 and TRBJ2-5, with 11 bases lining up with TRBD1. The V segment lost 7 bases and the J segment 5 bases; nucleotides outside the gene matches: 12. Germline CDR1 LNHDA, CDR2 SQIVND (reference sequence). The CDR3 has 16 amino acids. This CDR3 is CASKGWTGGLGETQYF. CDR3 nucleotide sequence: TGTGCCAGTAAAGGATGGACAGGGGGCTTGGGGGAGACCCAGTACTTC. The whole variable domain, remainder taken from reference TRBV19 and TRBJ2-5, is DGGITQSPKYLFRKEGQNVTLSCEQNLNHDAMYWYRQDPGQGLRLIYYSQIVNDFQKGDIAEGYSVSREKKESFPLTVTSAQKNPTAFYLCASKGWTGGLGETQYFGPGTRLLVL.

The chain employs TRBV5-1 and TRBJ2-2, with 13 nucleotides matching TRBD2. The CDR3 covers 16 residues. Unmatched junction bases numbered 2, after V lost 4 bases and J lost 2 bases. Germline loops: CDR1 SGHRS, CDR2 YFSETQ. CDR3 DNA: TGCGCCAGCAGCACTAGCGGGAGGGGAAACACCGGGGAGCTGTTTTTT. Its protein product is CASSTSGRGNTGELFF.

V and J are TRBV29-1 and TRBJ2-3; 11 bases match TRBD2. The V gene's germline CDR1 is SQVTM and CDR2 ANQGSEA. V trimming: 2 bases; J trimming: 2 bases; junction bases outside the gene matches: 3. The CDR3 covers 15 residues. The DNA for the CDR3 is TGCAGCGTTGAACTAGCGGGAGGCACCACAGATACGCAGTATTTT. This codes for CSVELAGGTTDTQYF.

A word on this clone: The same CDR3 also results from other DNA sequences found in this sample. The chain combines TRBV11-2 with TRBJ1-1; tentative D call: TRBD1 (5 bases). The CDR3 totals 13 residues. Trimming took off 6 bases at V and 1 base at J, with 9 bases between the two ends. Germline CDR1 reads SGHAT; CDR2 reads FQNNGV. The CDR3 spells CASSLGQNTEAFF. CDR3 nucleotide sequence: TGTGCCAGCAGTCTAGGACAGAACACTGAAGCTTTCTTT. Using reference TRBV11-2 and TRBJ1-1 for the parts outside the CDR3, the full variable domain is EAGVAQSPRYKIIEKRQSVAFWCNPISGHATLYWYQQILGQGPKLLIQFQNNGVVDDSQLPKDRFSAERLKGVDSTLKIQPAKLEDSAVYLCASSLGQNTEAFFGQGTRLTVV.

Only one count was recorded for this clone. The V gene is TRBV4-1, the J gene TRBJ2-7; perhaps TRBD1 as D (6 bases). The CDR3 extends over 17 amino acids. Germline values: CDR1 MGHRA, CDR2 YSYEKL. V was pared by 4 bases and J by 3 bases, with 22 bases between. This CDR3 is CASSRILGQYKLYEQYF. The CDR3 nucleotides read TGCGCCAGCAGCCGAATCTTAGGACAGTACAAGCTCTACGAGCAGTACTTC.

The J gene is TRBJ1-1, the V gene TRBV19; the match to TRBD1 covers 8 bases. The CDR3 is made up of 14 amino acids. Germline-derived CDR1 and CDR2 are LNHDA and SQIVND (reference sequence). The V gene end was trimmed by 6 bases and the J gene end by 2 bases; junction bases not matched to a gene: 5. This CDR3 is CASRISGGNTEAFF. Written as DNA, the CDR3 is TGTGCCAGTAGGATCTCAGGGGGCAACACTGAAGCTTTCTTT.

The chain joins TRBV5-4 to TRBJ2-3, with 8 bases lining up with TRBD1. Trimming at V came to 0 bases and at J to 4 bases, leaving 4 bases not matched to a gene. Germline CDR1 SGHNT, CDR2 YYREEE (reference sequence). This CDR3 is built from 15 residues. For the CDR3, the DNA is TGTGCCAGCAGCTTGGACAGGGGGATCGCAGATACGCAGTATTTT. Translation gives CASSLDRGIADTQYF. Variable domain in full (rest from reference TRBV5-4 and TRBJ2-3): ETGVTQSPTHLIKTRGQQVTLRCSSQSGHNTVSWYQQALGQGPQFIFQYYREEENGRGNFPPRFSGLQFPNYSSELNVNALELDDSALYLCASSLDRGIADTQYFGPGTRLTVL.

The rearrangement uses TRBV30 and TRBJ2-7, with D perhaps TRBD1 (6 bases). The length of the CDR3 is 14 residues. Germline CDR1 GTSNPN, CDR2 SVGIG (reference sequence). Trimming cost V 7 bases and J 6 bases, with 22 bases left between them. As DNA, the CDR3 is TGTGCCTCGGGGCTGACAGGTGACCTACGCGAGCAGTACTTC. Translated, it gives CASGLTGDLREQYF.

In DNA form, the CDR3 reads TGTGCCACCAGCAGAGATAGCGGGGCCTACAATGAGCAGTTCTTC. Amino acids: CATSRDSGAYNEQFF. The chain recombines TRBV15 with TRBJ2-1; 8 bases line up with TRBD2. With 0 bases clipped from V and 2 bases from J, the junction kept 0 bases outside the gene matches. The CDR3 has 15 amino acids. CDR1 and CDR2 from the germline V gene are LNHNV and YYDKDF (reference sequence).

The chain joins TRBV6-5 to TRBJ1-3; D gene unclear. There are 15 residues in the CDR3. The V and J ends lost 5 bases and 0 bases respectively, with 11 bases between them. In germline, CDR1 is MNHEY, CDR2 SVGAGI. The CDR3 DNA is TGTGCCAGCAGTACCCAAGCCCGCTCTGGAAACACCATATATTTT. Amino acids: CASSTQARSGNTIYF.

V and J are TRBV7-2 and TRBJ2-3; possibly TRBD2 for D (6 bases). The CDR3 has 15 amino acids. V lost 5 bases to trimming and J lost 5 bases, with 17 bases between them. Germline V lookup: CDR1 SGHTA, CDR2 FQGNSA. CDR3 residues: CASSRRRGPLDTQYF. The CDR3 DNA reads TGTGCCAGCAGCCGTAGGCGGGGCCCCCTAGATACGCAGTATTTT.

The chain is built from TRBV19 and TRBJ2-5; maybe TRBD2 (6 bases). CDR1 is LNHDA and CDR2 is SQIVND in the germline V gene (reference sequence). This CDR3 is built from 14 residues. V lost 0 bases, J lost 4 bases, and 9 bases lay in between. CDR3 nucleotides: TGTGCCAGTAGTATAGACCGGGGGAGAGAGACCCAGTACTTC. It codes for CASSIDRGRETQYF.

CDR3 DNA: TGTGCCAGCAGCCGGGGACAGCCTAGCACAGATACGCAGTATTTT. Protein product: CASSRGQPSTDTQYF. This chain connects TRBV6-5 to TRBJ2-3, with TRBD1 matching 7 bases. Per germline, CDR1 MNHEY and CDR2 SVGAGI. This CDR3 region has 15 residues. With V trimmed by 6 bases and J by 0 bases, 6 bases remained unmatched.

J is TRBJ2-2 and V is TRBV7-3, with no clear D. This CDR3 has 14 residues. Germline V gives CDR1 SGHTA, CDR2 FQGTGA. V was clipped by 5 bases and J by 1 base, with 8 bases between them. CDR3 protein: CASSPRQNTGELFF. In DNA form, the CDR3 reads TGTGCCAGCAGCCCGCGACAGAACACCGGGGAGCTGTTTTTT.

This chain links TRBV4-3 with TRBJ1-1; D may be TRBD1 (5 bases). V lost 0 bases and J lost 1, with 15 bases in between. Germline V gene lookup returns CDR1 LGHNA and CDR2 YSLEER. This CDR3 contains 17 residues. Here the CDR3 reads CASSQDRWMGPNTEAFF. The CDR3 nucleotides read TGCGCCAGCAGCCAAGATCGGTGGATGGGGCCGAACACTGAAGCTTTCTTT.

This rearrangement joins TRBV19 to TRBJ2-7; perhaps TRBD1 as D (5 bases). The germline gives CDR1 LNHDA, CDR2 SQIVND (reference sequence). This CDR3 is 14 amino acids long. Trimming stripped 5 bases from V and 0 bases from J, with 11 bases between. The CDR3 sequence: CASSFSGPSYEQYF. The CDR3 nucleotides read TGTGCCAGTAGTTTCTCAGGGCCCTCCTACGAGCAGTACTTC.